The rows below give T cell receptor beta chains drawn from one sample of a study of blood T cell repertoires in COVID-19. Assay used: immunoSEQ multiplex PCR; TCRdb lists only in-frame clones, some missing. The sample includes about 55,000 clones, approximately 91% of them seen just once. Sequenced input: peripheral blood. These TCRs come from a man in his sixties with active COVID-19. Each CDR3 is given with its conserved first and last residue. Each record gives: V gene, clone size, J gene, D gene, CDR3 DNA, CDR3 protein. The D gene is left open where the match is weak. A clone size is listed for some rows: how often the clone was seen (once, few, many), or a class if it is expanded.

TRBV6-5	NA	TRBJ2-3	NA	TGTGCCAGCAGTCCACTAGGAGCAAGCACAGATACGCAGTATTTT	CASSPLGASTDTQYF
TRBV7-7	NA	TRBJ2-3	TRBD1	TGTGCTAGCAGCTTAGGTGGACAGGGGAGAGGAGATACGCAGTATTTT	CASSLGGQGRGDTQYF
TRBV4-2	NA	TRBJ2-7	NA	TGTGCCAGCAGCCAAGGGACTAACTCCTACGAGCAGTACTTC	CASSQGTNSYEQYF
TRBV9	NA	TRBJ2-7	TRBD1	TGTGCCAGCAGCCCAGGGACAGGGAGCTACGAGCAGTACTTC	CASSPGTGSYEQYF
TRBV18	NA	TRBJ1-6	TRBD1	TGTGCCAGCTCACCCTCCGGGACAGGGGATTCACCCCTCCACTTT	CASSPSGTGDSPLHF
TRBV18	NA	TRBJ2-5	NA	TGTGCCAGCTCACCACCGACTACCCAAGAGACCCAGTACTTC	CASSPPTTQETQYF
TRBV18	NA	TRBJ2-2	NA	TGTGCCAGCTCACCACTGACCAGACAGAACACCGGGGAGCTGTTTTTT	CASSPLTRQNTGELFF
TRBV7-2	once	TRBJ1-5	NA	TGTGCCTGTGGAGGACAGAACAATCAGCCCCAGCATTTT	CACGGQNNQPQHF
TRBV10-3	NA	TRBJ1-1	NA	TGTGCCACGGAGTCAGGGGCACGCACTGAAGCTTTCTTT	CATESGARTEAFF
TRBV2	NA	TRBJ2-2	NA	TGTGCCAACAGCAAGGGCAGGGGTATCCCCGGGGAGCTGTTTTTT	CANSKGRGIPGELFF
TRBV28	NA	TRBJ2-7	TRBD1	TGTGCCAGCTGGGACAGGAACTACGAGCAGTACTTC	CASWDRNYEQYF
TRBV7-2	NA	TRBJ2-1	TRBD2	TGTGCCAGCAGCTTGTCCGGGACTAGCGGGAGGAATGAGCAGTTCTTC	CASSLSGTSGRNEQFF
TRBV3-1/TRBV3-2	NA	TRBJ2-3	TRBD2	TGTGCCAGCAGCCAGCTCCCCCCTAGCGGGAGTCGTTCAGATACGCAGTATTTT	CASSQLPPSGSRSDTQYF
TRBV5-1	NA	TRBJ1-6	NA	TGCGCCAGCAGCTTGGGGGCAGGGGACCTTCGCTCACCCCTCCACTTT	CASSLGAGDLRSPLHF
TRBV6-6	NA	TRBJ2-7	TRBD2	TGTGCCAGCAGTTATACTAGCGGGAACTCCTACGAGCAGTACTTC	CASSYTSGNSYEQYF